Sequencing of this T cell receptor beta chain was carried out in a study of T-cell memory formation after mild COVID-19. Study results and limitations: Researchers found some responding clones in pre-infection memory, a sign that cross-reactive memory joined. Contracting CD4+ clones were located mainly in CM and EM, and CD8+ clones in EMRA.

It was 5'RACE with constant-segment primers that produced the TCR alpha and TCR beta cDNA libraries, which carried sample barcodes and UMIs. TCRdb fed the 5' RACE reads into MiXCR, producing one record per CDR3 protein. Among fewer than 95,000 distinct CDR3 sequences, roughly 16% were seen once, and the ten largest hold approximately 40%. This clonotype was seen ten or more times. Its antigen remains unknown. Trimming took 4 bases from V and 0 from J, leaving 16 bases between them. The CDR3 has 17 amino acids. Germline V gene sequence: CDR1 LGHNT, CDR2 FRNRAP. This sequence was found in a man aged 18 to 29 who had mild COVID-19 (a few samples of this study predate the infection). Cell type and time point are not known. The sample comprised PBMCs or a T cell subset sorted from them (not recorded which). The chain has TRBV12-5 and TRBJ2-1, with a possible D match to TRBD1 (5 bases). The chain's CDR3 is CASGSGQPLPSYNEQFF. CDR3 coding DNA: TGTGCTAGTGGTTCCGGACAACCCCTGCCCTCCTACAATGAGCAGTTCTTC.